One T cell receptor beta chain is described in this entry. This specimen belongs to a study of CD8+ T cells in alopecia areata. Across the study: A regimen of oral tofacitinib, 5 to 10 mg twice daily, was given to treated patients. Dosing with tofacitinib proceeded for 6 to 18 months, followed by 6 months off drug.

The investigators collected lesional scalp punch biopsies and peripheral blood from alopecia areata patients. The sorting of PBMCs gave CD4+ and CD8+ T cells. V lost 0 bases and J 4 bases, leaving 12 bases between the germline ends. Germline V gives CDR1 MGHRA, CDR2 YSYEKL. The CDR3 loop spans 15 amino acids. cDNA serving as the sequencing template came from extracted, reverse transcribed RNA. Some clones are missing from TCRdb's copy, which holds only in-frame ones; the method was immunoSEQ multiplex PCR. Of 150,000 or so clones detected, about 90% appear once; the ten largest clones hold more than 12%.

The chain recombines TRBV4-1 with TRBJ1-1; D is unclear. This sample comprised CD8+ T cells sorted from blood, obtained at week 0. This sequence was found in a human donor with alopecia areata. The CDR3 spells CASSQEHVLGTEAFF. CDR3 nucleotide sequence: TGCGCCAGCAGCCAAGAACACGTCCTTGGCACTGAAGCTTTCTTT.